This TCR beta chain was obtained from a study of identical twins. Study conclusions and caveats: Researchers reported excess low generation probability among twin-shared out-of-frame alpha sequences. Beta clonotypes that were abundant in cord blood contained fewer insertions, a pattern absent from memory repertoires.

A universal primer site arose from template switching, and cDNA bore unique molecular identifiers. MiXCR was run by TCRdb on the 5' RACE reads, yielding one entry per CDR3 protein. The sample holds some 320,000 distinct CDR3 sequences, 9% to 15% seen once. Concerning this clonotype: What it binds is not known.

Germline loops: CDR1 SGHAT, CDR2 FQNNGV. The CDR3 runs 13 residues. V was clipped by 1 base and J by 6 bases, with 10 bases between them. These records were also assigned to another study, of yellow fever vaccine responses in identical twins. That work states: Twins reportedly appeared to share part of their vaccine T cell response while keeping part individual.

The chain has TRBV11-2 and TRBJ2-7; possibly TRBD2 for D (5 bases). Material: CD8+ T cells sorted from blood. This TCR was recovered from a woman aged 18-29 years in good health. The DNA for the CDR3 is TGTGCCAGCAGCTTAGGGTCGGGAACCGAGCAGTACTTC. It yields the protein CASSLGSGTEQYF.